A single sample gave rise to the 31 T cell receptor beta chains below, sequenced in a study of radiation and T cells in renal cell carcinoma. The time point: blood 2 weeks post-SBRT. Treatment defined: 15 Gy SBRT to primary tumor, nephrectomy 4 weeks later. The method was immunoSEQ multiplex PCR; TCRdb's version includes in-frame clones alone and lacks a portion of them. The data contain more than 65,000 clones, around 86% of them singletons. The material sequenced was blood, taken from a patient whose treatment included radiotherapy and nephrectomy. The origin of the receptors is a woman aged 45-59 years with renal cell carcinoma.

In its sample, this clone was seen a few times. CDR3 bases: TGCGCCAGCAGCCAAGATCTTGGACAGGTTGCCTATGGCTACACCTTC. Translating gives CASSQDLGQVAYGYTF. This chain uses TRBV4-3 with TRBJ1-2; 7 nucleotides align to TRBD1. The V gene's germline CDR1 is LGHNA and CDR2 YSLEER. V was clipped by 0 bases and J by 4 bases; unmatched bases: 8. The CDR3 has 16 residues.

This chain links TRBV27 with TRBJ2-7; 12 bases fit TRBD1. V was clipped by 10 bases and J by 0 bases; unmatched bases: 13. CDR1 is MNHEY and CDR2 is SMNVEV in the germline V gene (reference sequence). The CDR3 spans 17 residues. CDR3 protein: CAKTPGQGASSSYEQYF. As DNA, the CDR3 is TGTGCCAAAACGCCGGGACAGGGGGCCTCGAGCTCCTACGAGCAGTACTTC.

This rearrangement joins TRBV28 to TRBJ2-7; maybe TRBD1 (5 bases). Trimming pared 4 bases from V and 4 bases from J, leaving 17 bases between. The germline CDR1 and CDR2 sequences are MDHEN and SYDVKM. This CDR3 comprises 15 residues. CDR3 bases: TGTGCCAGCAGTTCGCGCCGGACACCTTCTTACGAGCAGTACTTC. Protein product: CASSSRRTPSYEQYF.

This chain connects TRBV28 to TRBJ1-2, with 11 bases aligning to TRBD1. CDR3 length equals 15 residues. V lost 2 bases to trimming and J lost 4 bases; unmatched junction nucleotides: 3. From germline, CDR1 is MDHEN and CDR2 SYDVKM. CDR3: CASSLGTGGGYGYTF. As DNA, the CDR3 is TGTGCCAGCAGTTTAGGGACAGGGGGTGGCTATGGCTACACCTTC.

This chain links TRBV4-3 with TRBJ2-6, with D perhaps TRBD1 (7 bases). CDR1 is LGHNA, CDR2 YSLEER, per germline. Trimming took 4 bases from V and 1 from J, leaving 14 bases between them. The CDR3 runs 17 residues. The CDR3 DNA is TGCGCCAGCAGCCTTGGACAGGAGGGATCTGGGGCCAACGTCCTGACTTTC. Translated: CASSLGQEGSGANVLTF.

V gene TRBV10-3 combines with J gene TRBJ1-2; weak D call: TRBD1 (5 bases). This CDR3 comprises 14 residues. V lost 0 bases, J lost 4 bases, and 9 bases lay in between. Germline CDR1 and CDR2: ENHRY and SYGVKD. CDR3 nucleotides: TGTGCCATCAGTGAGTCGGGGACCAGCTATGGCTACACCTTC. It yields the protein CAISESGTSYGYTF.

The genes are TRBV7-9 and TRBJ1-2; D is unclear. Germline V gene sequence: CDR1 SEHNR, CDR2 FQNEAQ (reference sequence). There are 13 residues in the CDR3. V lost 1 base to trimming and J lost 5 bases, with 8 bases between them. The chain's CDR3 is CASSLVTSYGYTF. The CDR3 nucleotides read TGTGCCAGCAGCTTAGTAACAAGTTATGGCTACACCTTC.

The chain links TRBV5-1 to TRBJ2-3, with 9 bases that match TRBD1. Germline assignment: CDR1 SGHRS and CDR2 YFSETQ. V lost 3 bases, J lost 2 bases, and 10 bases stayed unmatched. The CDR3 length is 17 residues. In DNA form, the CDR3 reads TGCGCCAGCAGCTCAGCGGGACAGGGACGTTTCACAGATACGCAGTATTTT. Amino acid sequence: CASSSAGQGRFTDTQYF.

The J gene is TRBJ2-7, the V gene TRBV6-1; 9 nucleotides match TRBD1. CDR3 size: 14 residues. V lost 2 bases to trimming and J lost 3 bases; unmatched junction nucleotides: 2. Germline V CDR1 and CDR2: MNHNS, SASEGT. In DNA form, the CDR3 reads TGTGCCAGCAGTGAATGGGACAGGGACTACGAGCAGTACTTC. The encoded protein is CASSEWDRDYEQYF.

The chain joins TRBV6-6 to TRBJ2-3; no clear D gene. Deletions cut 10 bases from V and 0 bases from J, with 11 bases between. The CDR3 sequence is 13 residues long. The germline V gene has CDR1 MNHNY and CDR2 SVGAGI (reference sequence). CDR3 sequence (DNA): TGTGCCATCAAAGAGGCCAGCACAGATACGCAGTATTTT. Protein sequence: CAIKEASTDTQYF.

V usage is TRBV7-2 and J usage is TRBJ1-4, with TRBD1 as a possible D gene (5 bases). The germline V and J ends were trimmed by 5 bases and 2 bases, with 12 bases remaining between them. Germline V gene data show CDR1 as SGHTA and CDR2 as FQGNSA. The CDR3 runs to 15 residues. The chain's CDR3 is CASSPSRDTNEKLFF. The CDR3 DNA reads as TGTGCCAGCAGCCCCTCCCGGGACACTAATGAAAAACTGTTTTTT.

V is TRBV5-1 and J is TRBJ2-3, with TRBD2 identical over 12 bases. V gave up 5 bases and J gave up 1 base; unmatched junction bases: 2. Looked up from germline, CDR1 is SGHRS and CDR2 is YFSETQ. The CDR3 is 15 residues long. CDR3 in DNA: TGCGCCAGCAGATGGACTAGCGGGGGCACAGATACGCAGTATTTT. Encoded protein: CASRWTSGGTDTQYF.

This chain uses TRBV7-8 with TRBJ2-7; D unresolved. The V end lost 6 bases, the J end lost 0 bases, and 18 bases lay between the germline ends. Germline V lookup: CDR1 SGHVS, CDR2 FQNEAQ. This CDR3 is 16 amino acids long. CDR3 DNA sequence: TGTGCCAGCAGTTGGACGTTGAGGTTGAGCTCCTACGAGCAGTACTTC. It specifies CASSWTLRLSSYEQYF.

The chain links TRBV28 to TRBJ1-2; D is ambiguous. Germline-derived CDR1 and CDR2 are MDHEN and SYDVKM. The length of the CDR3 is 13 residues. V shed 7 bases and J shed 4 bases, with 13 bases lying between them. The CDR3 spells CASIDREFYGYTF. CDR3 nucleotide sequence: TGTGCCAGCATTGACCGGGAATTCTATGGCTACACCTTC.

V and J are TRBV18 and TRBJ1-4; perhaps TRBD1 as D (5 bases). The CDR3 has 14 residues. The V gene lost 3 bases and the J gene lost 8 bases, with 13 bases spanning the gap. In germline, CDR1 is KGHSH, CDR2 LQKENI. DNA for the CDR3: TGTGCCAGCTCACCGGGGGTCGGGGAGGAAAAACTGTTTTTT. Translating gives CASSPGVGEEKLFF.

This clone was recorded only once. V usage is TRBV7-2 and J usage is TRBJ2-5, with 7 bases that match TRBD2. Trimming took 5 bases from V and 5 from J; bases not matched to a gene: 11. This CDR3 is built from 15 residues. Germline V gene data show CDR1 as SGHTA and CDR2 as FQGNSA. CDR3 sequence (DNA): TGTGCCAGCAGCCGGTCTTGGGGGGGGATCGAGACCCAGTACTTC. Its protein product is CASSRSWGGIETQYF. The full variable domain, in which reference TRBV7-2 and TRBJ2-5 provide the parts outside the CDR3, is GAGVSQSPSNKVTEKGKDVELRCDPISGHTALYWYRQSLGQGLEFLIYFQGNSAPDKSGLPSDRFSAERTGGSVSTLTIQRTQQEDSAVYLCASSRSWGGIETQYFGPGTRLLVL.

The genes are TRBV7-3 and TRBJ2-2; no definite D call. V was shortened by 3 bases and J by 0 bases, with 8 bases between the two germline ends. The germline CDR1 and CDR2 sequences are SGHTA and FQGTGA. This CDR3 contains 15 residues. Here the CDR3 DNA reads TGTGCCAGCAGCTTTCAACAGCCGAACACCGGGGAGCTGTTTTTT. As protein: CASSFQQPNTGELFF.

The chain's CDR3 is CSARYEQYF. For the CDR3, the DNA is TGCAGTGCTCGCTACGAGCAGTACTTC. The chain couples TRBV20-1 to TRBJ2-7; D remains unclear. The CDR3 loop spans 9 amino acids. The germline V and J ends were trimmed by 5 bases and 3 bases, with 2 bases remaining between them. CDR1 and CDR2 from the germline V gene are DFQATT and SNEGSKA (reference sequence).

The chain links TRBV9 to TRBJ2-1; perhaps TRBD2 as D (6 bases). V was shortened by 7 bases and J by 5 bases, with 13 bases between the two germline ends. Per the germline V gene, CDR1 is SGDLS and CDR2 is YYNGEE. The CDR3 loop spans 13 amino acids. The CDR3: CASGELADNEQFF. CDR3 DNA sequence: TGTGCCAGCGGTGAACTAGCCGACAATGAGCAGTTCTTC.

V and J are TRBV21-1 and TRBJ2-7. TRBV21-1 is a pseudogene. This CDR3 contains 18 residues. In DNA, the CDR3 is TGTGCCAGCAGCAAAGCTGCCGGGCCCCCTCCCGGATCCTACGAGCAGTACTTC. This encodes CASSKAAGPPPGSYEQYF.

This chain connects TRBV9 to TRBJ2-7; 9 bases are a match to TRBD2. Germline V gene lookup returns CDR1 SGDLS and CDR2 YYNGEE. The CDR3 is 15 amino acids. The junction had 3 bases not matched to a gene; V was cut back by 0 bases and J by 2 bases. The CDR3 DNA sequence: TGTGCCAGCAGCGTAGATGCGGGGGGGACCTACGAGCAGTACTTC. The encoded protein is CASSVDAGGTYEQYF.

This rearrangement joins TRBV7-6 to TRBJ2-2; TRBD2 matches at 9 bases. CDR3 length equals 18 residues. Germline V gives CDR1 SGHVS, CDR2 FNYEAQ. The J segment lost 4 bases and the V segment lost 0 bases, leaving 9 bases of the junction unmatched. CDR3 in DNA: TGTGCCAGCAGCTTAGCGGCTAGCGGGATTAGAAGCACCGGGGAGCTGTTTTTT. Protein sequence: CASSLAASGIRSTGELFF.

The chain uses TRBV2 and TRBJ1-6; D remains ambiguous. The CDR3 totals 14 residues. Germline loops: CDR1 SNHLY, CDR2 FYNNEI. Trimming pared 8 bases from V and 0 bases from J, leaving 8 bases between. The CDR3 nucleotides read TGTGCCAGCCGTCTGAGCTCCTATAATTCACCCCTCCACTTT. It yields the protein CASRLSSYNSPLHF. Full variable domain (remainder filled in from reference TRBV2 and TRBJ1-6): EPEVTQTPSHQVTQMGQEVILRCVPISNHLYFYWYRQILGQKVEFLVSFYNNEISEKSEIFDDQFSVERPDGSNFTLKIRSTKLEDSAMYFCASRLSSYNSPLHFGNGTRLTVT.

The chain is built from TRBV5-4 and TRBJ2-5; D unclear. Germline lookup yields CDR1 SGHNT and CDR2 YYREEE (reference sequence). The V end lost 4 bases, the J end lost 5 bases, and 15 bases lay between the germline ends. The CDR3 has 14 residues. The CDR3 DNA follows: TGTGCCAGCAGCGGTGTAGGCCCCGGGGAGACCCAGTACTTC. Its protein product is CASSGVGPGETQYF. Full variable domain (rest looked up from reference TRBV5-4 and TRBJ2-5): ETGVTQSPTHLIKTRGQQVTLRCSSQSGHNTVSWYQQALGQGPQFIFQYYREEENGRGNFPPRFSGLQFPNYSSELNVNALELDDSALYLCASSGVGPGETQYFGPGTRLLVL.

This clone was seen just once. The chain recombines TRBV9 with TRBJ2-5; TRBD2 agrees at 7 bases. The CDR3 is 14 amino acids. Germline trimming cut 0 bases from V and 3 bases from J; bases unmatched to any gene: 2. Per the germline V gene, CDR1 is SGDLS and CDR2 is YYNGEE. The DNA for the CDR3 is TGTGCCAGCAGCGTAGGGGCGGGGGAAGAGACCCAGTACTTC. Translated, it gives CASSVGAGEETQYF.

The V call is TRBV7-6, the J call TRBJ2-5; TRBD1 might be the D (5 bases). Germline V gene data show CDR1 as SGHVS and CDR2 as FNYEAQ. CDR3 length: 13 residues. The V and J ends lost 5 bases and 4 bases respectively, with 11 bases between them. CDR3 in DNA: TGTGCCAGCAGCAAGATAAGGGGAGAGACCCAGTACTTC. This sequence encodes CASSKIRGETQYF.

The rearrangement links TRBV10-3 to TRBJ2-5; 10 positions agree with TRBD1. The CDR3 has 15 amino acids. Trimming cost V 10 bases and J 8 bases; bases outside gene matches: 16. Germline CDR1 ENHRY, CDR2 SYGVKD. CDR3 region: CATGFRDRGGETQYF. The DNA for the CDR3 is TGTGCCACAGGATTCCGGGACAGGGGAGGGGAAACCCAGTACTTC.

The V call is TRBV7-2, the J call TRBJ2-7, with 9 bases aligning to TRBD1. V trimming: 2 bases; J trimming: 1 base; junction bases outside the gene matches: 12. The CDR3 runs 18 residues. In germline, CDR1 is SGHTA, CDR2 FQGNSA. In DNA form, the CDR3 reads TGTGCCAGCAGCTTAAATTTGGGTGGGACAGGGTCGTCCTACGAGCAGTACTTC. This sequence encodes CASSLNLGGTGSSYEQYF.

The V gene is TRBV7-9, the J gene TRBJ2-2, with D possibly TRBD1 on 6 matching bases. V was cut by 4 bases and J by 5 bases, with 8 bases left in between. The germline V gene encodes CDR1 SEHNR and CDR2 FQNEAQ (reference sequence). The CDR3 spans 13 residues. The CDR3 region has the DNA TGTGCCAGCAGCTGGACAGATACCGGGGAGCTGTTTTTT. It codes for CASSWTDTGELFF.

V usage is TRBV28 and J usage is TRBJ1-2, with a weak D call TRBD1 (6 bases). V dropped 5 bases and J dropped 14 bases, with 18 bases sitting between them. The CDR3 contains 12 residues. Germline V CDR1 and CDR2: MDHEN, SYDVKM. CDR3 nucleotide sequence: TGTGCCAGCAGTCCCGCCCGGCAGGGGAGGACCTTC. It translates to CASSPARQGRTF.

V is TRBV6-1 and J is TRBJ1-2; the D gene is possibly TRBD1 (5 bases). V was clipped by 4 bases and J by 3 bases, with 9 bases between them. Per germline, CDR1 MNHNS and CDR2 SASEGT. The CDR3 contains 13 residues. In nucleotides, the CDR3 is TGTGCCAGCAGTGTGGGACTTGACTATGGCTACACCTTC. This sequence encodes CASSVGLDYGYTF.